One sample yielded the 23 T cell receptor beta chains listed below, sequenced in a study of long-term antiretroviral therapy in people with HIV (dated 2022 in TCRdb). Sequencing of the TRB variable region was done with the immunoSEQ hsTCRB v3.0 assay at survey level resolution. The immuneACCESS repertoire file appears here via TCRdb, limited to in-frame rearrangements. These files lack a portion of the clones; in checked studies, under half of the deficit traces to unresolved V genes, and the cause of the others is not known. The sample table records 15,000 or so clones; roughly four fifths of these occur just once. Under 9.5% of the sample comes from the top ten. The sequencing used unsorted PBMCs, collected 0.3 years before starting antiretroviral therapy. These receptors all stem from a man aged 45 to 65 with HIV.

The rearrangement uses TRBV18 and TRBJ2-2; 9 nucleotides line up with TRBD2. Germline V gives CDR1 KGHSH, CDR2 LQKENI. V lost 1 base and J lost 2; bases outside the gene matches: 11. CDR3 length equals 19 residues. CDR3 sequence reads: CASSPLKNSGSPNTGELFF. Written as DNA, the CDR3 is TGTGCCAGCTCACCACTAAAGAATAGCGGGAGCCCTAACACCGGGGAGCTGTTTTTT.

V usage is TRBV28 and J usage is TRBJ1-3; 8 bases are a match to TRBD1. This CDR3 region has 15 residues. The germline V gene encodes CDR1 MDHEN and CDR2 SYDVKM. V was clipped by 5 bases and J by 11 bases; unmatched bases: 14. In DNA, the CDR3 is TGTGCCAGCAGTACCTTCGGGACAGGTCCGCAGGCCATATATTTT. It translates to CASSTFGTGPQAIYF.

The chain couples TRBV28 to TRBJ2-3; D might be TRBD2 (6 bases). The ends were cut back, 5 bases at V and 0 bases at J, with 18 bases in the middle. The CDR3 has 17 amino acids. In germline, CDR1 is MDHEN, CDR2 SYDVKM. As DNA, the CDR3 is TGTGCCAGCAGTAGCCCTTTGGCGGGGTTTAGCACAGATACGCAGTATTTT. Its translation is CASSSPLAGFSTDTQYF.

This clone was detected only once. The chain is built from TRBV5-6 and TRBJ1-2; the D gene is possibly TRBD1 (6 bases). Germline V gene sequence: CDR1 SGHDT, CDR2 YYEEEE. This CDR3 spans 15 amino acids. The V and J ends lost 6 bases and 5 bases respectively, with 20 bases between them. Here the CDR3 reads CASINLGGAEYGYTF. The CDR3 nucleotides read TGTGCCAGCATAAACCTGGGGGGCGCGGAGTATGGCTACACCTTC.

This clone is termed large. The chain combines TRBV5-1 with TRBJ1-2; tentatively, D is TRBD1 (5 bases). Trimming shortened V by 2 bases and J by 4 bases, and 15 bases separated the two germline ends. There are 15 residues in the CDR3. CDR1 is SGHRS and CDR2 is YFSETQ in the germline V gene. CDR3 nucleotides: TGCGCCAGCAGCTTTGGACGTGGGGCCTCCTATGGCTACACCTTC. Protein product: CASSFGRGASYGYTF. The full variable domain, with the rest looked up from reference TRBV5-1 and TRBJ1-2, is KAGVTQTPRYLIKTRGQQVTLSCSPISGHRSVSWYQQTPGQGLQFLFEYFSETQRNKGNFPGRFSGRQFSNSRSEMNVSTLELGDSALYLCASSFGRGASYGYTFGSGTRLTVV.

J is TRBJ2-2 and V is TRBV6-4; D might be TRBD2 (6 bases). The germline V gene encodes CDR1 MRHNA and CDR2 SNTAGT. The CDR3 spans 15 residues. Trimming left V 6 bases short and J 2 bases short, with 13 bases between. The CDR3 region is CASSAGTVNTGELFF. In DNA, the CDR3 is TGTGCCAGCAGCGCCGGGACTGTAAACACCGGGGAGCTGTTTTTT.

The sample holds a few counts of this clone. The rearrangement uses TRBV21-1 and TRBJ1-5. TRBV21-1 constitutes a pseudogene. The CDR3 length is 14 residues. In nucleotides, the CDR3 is TGTGCCAGCAGCAAAAGGAGGGTACCCCAGCCCCAGCATTTT. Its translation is CASSKRRVPQPQHF.

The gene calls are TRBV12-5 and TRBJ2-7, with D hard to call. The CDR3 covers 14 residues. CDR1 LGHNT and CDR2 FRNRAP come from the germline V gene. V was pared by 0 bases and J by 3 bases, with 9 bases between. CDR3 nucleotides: TGTGCTAGTGGTTTGGTAGGCAGGCTCTACGAGCAGTACTTC. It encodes CASGLVGRLYEQYF.

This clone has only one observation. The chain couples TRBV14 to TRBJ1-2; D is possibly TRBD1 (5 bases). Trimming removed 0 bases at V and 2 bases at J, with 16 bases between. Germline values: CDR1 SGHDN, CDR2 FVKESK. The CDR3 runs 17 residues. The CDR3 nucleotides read TGTGCCAGCAGCCAAGATCACTCGGGGGGTTCAAACTATGGCTACACCTTC. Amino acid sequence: CASSQDHSGGSNYGYTF.

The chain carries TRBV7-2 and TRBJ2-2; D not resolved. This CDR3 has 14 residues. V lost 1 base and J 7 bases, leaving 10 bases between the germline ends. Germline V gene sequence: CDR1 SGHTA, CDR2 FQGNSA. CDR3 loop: CASSLERVDGELFF. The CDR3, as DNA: TGTGCCAGCAGCTTAGAACGAGTGGACGGGGAGCTGTTTTTT.

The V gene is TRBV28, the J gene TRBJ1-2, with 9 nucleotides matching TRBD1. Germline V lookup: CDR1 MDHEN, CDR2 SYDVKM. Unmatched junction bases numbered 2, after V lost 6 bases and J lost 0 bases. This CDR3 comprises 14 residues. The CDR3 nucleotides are TGTGCCAGCAGGGGGACAGGGCCTAACTATGGCTACACCTTC. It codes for CASRGTGPNYGYTF.

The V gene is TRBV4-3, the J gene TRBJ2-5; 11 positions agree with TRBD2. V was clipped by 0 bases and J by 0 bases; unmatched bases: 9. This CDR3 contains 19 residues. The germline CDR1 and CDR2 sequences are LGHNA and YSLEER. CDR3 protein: CASSQDSRQTSGDQETQYF. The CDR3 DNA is TGCGCCAGCAGCCAAGATTCCAGACAGACTAGCGGGGACCAAGAGACCCAGTACTTC.

CDR3 bases: TGTGCCAGCAGCTCGAGAGACACTGAAGCTTTCTTT. Translation gives CASSSRDTEAFF. The chain couples TRBV7-9 to TRBJ1-1; unclear D gene. Germline V gene sequence: CDR1 SEHNR, CDR2 FQNEAQ (reference sequence). This CDR3 is built from 12 residues. The V end was cut by 4 bases, the J end by 3 bases, with 6 bases between.

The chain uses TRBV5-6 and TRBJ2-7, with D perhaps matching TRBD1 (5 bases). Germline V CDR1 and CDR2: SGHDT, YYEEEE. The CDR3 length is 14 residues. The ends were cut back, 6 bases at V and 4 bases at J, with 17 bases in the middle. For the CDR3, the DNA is TGTGCCAGCACCACGTCCAGGGTCTTTTACGAGCAGTACTTC. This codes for CASTTSRVFYEQYF.

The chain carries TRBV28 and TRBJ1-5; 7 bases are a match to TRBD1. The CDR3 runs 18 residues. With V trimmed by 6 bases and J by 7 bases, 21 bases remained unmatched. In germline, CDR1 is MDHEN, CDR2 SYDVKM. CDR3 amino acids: CASSYTTRGQAPGQPQHF. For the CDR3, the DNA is TGTGCCAGCAGCTACACTACCAGAGGACAGGCCCCCGGGCAGCCCCAGCATTTT.

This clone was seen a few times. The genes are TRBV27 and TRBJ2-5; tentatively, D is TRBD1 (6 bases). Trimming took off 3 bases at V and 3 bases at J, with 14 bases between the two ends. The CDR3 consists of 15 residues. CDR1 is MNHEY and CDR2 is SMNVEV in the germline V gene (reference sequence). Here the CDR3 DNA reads TGTGCCAGCAGTTTCTCCCACAGGGCGAAAGAGACCCAGTACTTC. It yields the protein CASSFSHRAKETQYF.

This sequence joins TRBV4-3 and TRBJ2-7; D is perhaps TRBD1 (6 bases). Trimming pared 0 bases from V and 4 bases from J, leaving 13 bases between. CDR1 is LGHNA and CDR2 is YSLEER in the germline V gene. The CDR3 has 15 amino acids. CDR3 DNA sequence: TGCGCCAGCAGCCAAGAGAACAGGGCCTATTACGAGCAGTACTTC. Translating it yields CASSQENRAYYEQYF.

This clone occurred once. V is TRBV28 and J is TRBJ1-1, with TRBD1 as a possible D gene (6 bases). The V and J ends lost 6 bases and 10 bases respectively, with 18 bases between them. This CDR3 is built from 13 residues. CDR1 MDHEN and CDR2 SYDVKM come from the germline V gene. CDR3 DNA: TGTGCCAGCAGCCGAGACAGGCTAGTATCAGCTTTCTTT. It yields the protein CASSRDRLVSAFF.

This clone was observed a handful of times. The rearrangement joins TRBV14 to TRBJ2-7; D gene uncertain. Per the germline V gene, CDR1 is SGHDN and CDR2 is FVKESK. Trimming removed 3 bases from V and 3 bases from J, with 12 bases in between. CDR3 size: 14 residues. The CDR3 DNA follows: TGTGCCAGCAGCCATTCAGATCCGAGCTACGAGCAGTACTTC. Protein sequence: CASSHSDPSYEQYF.

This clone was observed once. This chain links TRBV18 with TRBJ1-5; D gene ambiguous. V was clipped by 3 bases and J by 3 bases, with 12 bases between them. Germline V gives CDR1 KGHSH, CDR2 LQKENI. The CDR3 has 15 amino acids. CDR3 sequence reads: CASSPVGHFNQPQHF. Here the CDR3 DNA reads TGTGCCAGCTCACCGGTAGGCCACTTCAATCAGCCCCAGCATTTT. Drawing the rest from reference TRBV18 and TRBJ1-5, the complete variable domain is NAGVMQNPRHLVRRRGQEARLRCSPMKGHSHVYWYRQLPEEGLKFMVYLQKENIIDESGMPKERFSAEFPKEGPSILRIQQVVRGDSAAYFCASSPVGHFNQPQHFGDGTRLSIL.

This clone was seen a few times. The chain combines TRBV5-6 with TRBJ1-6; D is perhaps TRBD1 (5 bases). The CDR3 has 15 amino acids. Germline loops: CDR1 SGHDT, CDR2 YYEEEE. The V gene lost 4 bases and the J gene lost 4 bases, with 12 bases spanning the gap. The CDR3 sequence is CASSTRQQYNSPLHF. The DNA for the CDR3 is TGTGCCAGCAGCACGCGACAGCAATATAATTCACCCCTCCACTTT. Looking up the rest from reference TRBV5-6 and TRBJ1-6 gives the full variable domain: DAGVTQSPTHLIKTRGQQVTLRCSPKSGHDTVSWYQQALGQGPQFIFQYYEEEERQRGNFPDRFSGHQFPNYSSELNVNALLLGDSALYLCASSTRQQYNSPLHFGNGTRLTVT.

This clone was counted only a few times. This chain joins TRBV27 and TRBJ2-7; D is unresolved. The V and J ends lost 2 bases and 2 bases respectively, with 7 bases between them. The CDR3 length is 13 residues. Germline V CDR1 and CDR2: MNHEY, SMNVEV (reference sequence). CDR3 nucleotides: TGTGCCAGCAGTTTAGCGGCCCCCTACGAGCAGTACTTC. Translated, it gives CASSLAAPYEQYF.

For the CDR3, the DNA is TGTGCCAGCAGCTTCCCGGGACAGGGATACGAGCAGTACTTC. This codes for CASSFPGQGYEQYF. This chain connects TRBV7-9 to TRBJ2-7; TRBD1 agrees at 9 bases. The V gene's germline CDR1 is SEHNR and CDR2 FQNEAQ (reference sequence). V lost 3 bases to trimming and J lost 4 bases; unmatched junction nucleotides: 4. The CDR3 sequence is 14 residues long.